These 27 T cell receptor beta chains were all obtained from the same sample, sequenced in a study of blood T cell repertoires in COVID-19. Some clones are missing from TCRdb's copy, which holds only in-frame ones; the method was immunoSEQ multiplex PCR. The sample yields tens of thousands of clones, 80% to 90% seen once. Sequencing was carried out using peripheral blood. These receptors were taken from a man aged 50 to 59 with acute or convalescent COVID-19.

V is TRBV20-1 and J is TRBJ2-2, with a possible D match to TRBD2 (6 bases). The CDR3 is 16 residues long. V was clipped by 3 bases and J by 1 base, with 15 bases between them. Per the germline V gene, CDR1 is DFQATT and CDR2 is SNEGSKA (reference sequence). CDR3 coding DNA: TGCAGTGCTAGTTCAGCATTGGGGGGGAACACCGGGGAGCTGTTTTTT. It yields the protein CSASSALGGNTGELFF.

V is TRBV6-5 and J is TRBJ1-2; the D gene is possibly TRBD1 (6 bases). CDR1 and CDR2 (germline): MNHEY, SVGAGI. This CDR3 has 15 residues. V lost 6 bases to trimming and J lost 0 bases, with 14 bases between them. The CDR3 protein is CASRYGQTANYGYTF. CDR3 bases: TGTGCCAGCAGGTATGGACAGACCGCTAACTATGGCTACACCTTC.

The V and J genes are TRBV6-5 and TRBJ1-2, with D maybe TRBD1 (5 bases). V lost 0 bases and J 0 bases, leaving 8 bases between the germline ends. Germline V gives CDR1 MNHEY, CDR2 SVGAGI. The CDR3 is 15 amino acids. DNA of the CDR3: TGTGCCAGCAGTTACTCTCCAGGGCCTAACTATGGCTACACCTTC. It codes for CASSYSPGPNYGYTF.

The rearrangement uses TRBV29-1 and TRBJ2-3; TRBD2 matches at 9 bases. The CDR3 contains 15 residues. V trimming: 6 bases; J trimming: 2 bases; junction bases outside the gene matches: 9. CDR1 and CDR2 from the germline V gene are SQVTM and ANQGSEA. The CDR3 loop reads CSVNTLAGITDTQYF. For the CDR3, the DNA is TGCAGCGTGAATACTCTAGCGGGGATCACAGATACGCAGTATTTT.

J is TRBJ2-2 and V is TRBV3-1 (or the pseudogene TRBV3-2); tentative D call: TRBD2 (6 bases). V was trimmed by 3 bases and J by 1 base, leaving 9 bases between them. The length of the CDR3 is 15 residues. Germline V gene lookup returns CDR1 LGHDT and CDR2 YNNKEL (reference sequence). CDR3 sequence reads: CASSQVGGNTGELFF. CDR3 coding DNA: TGTGCCAGCAGCCAGGTGGGGGGGAACACCGGGGAGCTGTTTTTT.

This clone is a singleton in its sample. V is TRBV11-2 and J is TRBJ1-2, with 8 bases fitting TRBD1. Germline V gives CDR1 SGHAT, CDR2 FQNNGV. V lost 5 bases to trimming and J lost 4 bases; unmatched junction nucleotides: 3. The CDR3 consists of 13 residues. Written as DNA, the CDR3 is TGTGCCAGCAGCGTCGGGACAGGCTATGGCTACACCTTC. It encodes CASSVGTGYGYTF. The full variable domain, its missing parts supplied by reference TRBV11-2 and TRBJ1-2, is EAGVAQSPRYKIIEKRQSVAFWCNPISGHATLYWYQQILGQGPKLLIQFQNNGVVDDSQLPKDRFSAERLKGVDSTLKIQPAKLEDSAVYLCASSVGTGYGYTFGSGTRLTVV.

The V gene is TRBV27, the J gene TRBJ2-7, with D uncertain. V was pared by 1 base and J by 6 bases, with 22 bases between. Germline assignment: CDR1 MNHEY and CDR2 SMNVEV (reference sequence). The CDR3 length is 17 residues. The CDR3 here is CASSLFVPPPPNGEQYF. As DNA, the CDR3 is TGTGCCAGCAGTTTATTCGTTCCTCCTCCCCCTAACGGCGAGCAGTACTTC.

This clone showed up just once. V is TRBV9 and J is TRBJ2-1; TRBD2 matches 10 bases. The germline CDR1 and CDR2 sequences are SGDLS and YYNGEE. J gave up 7 bases and V 6 bases, and 10 bases lay outside the gene matches. The CDR3 spans 15 residues. CDR3 protein: CASTSSGGAANEQFF. In DNA form, the CDR3 reads TGTGCCAGCACCTCCAGCGGGGGGGCCGCAAATGAGCAGTTCTTC.

As regards this clone: The same CDR3 arises from other DNA sequences in this sample as well. V gene TRBV5-1 combines with J gene TRBJ2-2; TRBD1 aligns across 8 bases. The germline V gene encodes CDR1 SGHRS and CDR2 YFSETQ. CDR3 length equals 15 residues. V shed 6 bases, J shed 6 bases, and the junction held 10 bases outside the gene matches. The CDR3 coding sequence is TGCGCCAGCACTGGGACAGGCGGAATGGCCGGGGAGCTGTTTTTT. It specifies CASTGTGGMAGELFF. Variable domain in full (rest from reference TRBV5-1 and TRBJ2-2): KAGVTQTPRYLIKTRGQQVTLSCSPISGHRSVSWYQQTPGQGLQFLFEYFSETQRNKGNFPGRFSGRQFSNSRSEMNVSTLELGDSALYLCASTGTGGMAGELFFGEGSRLTVL.

V is TRBV15 and J is TRBJ2-5; 7 nucleotides line up with TRBD1. The CDR3 extends over 15 amino acids. Losses at the gene ends were 3 bases for V and 5 bases for J; bases not matched to a gene: 9. CDR1 LNHNV and CDR2 YYDKDF come from the germline V gene (reference sequence). The CDR3 DNA reads as TGTGCCACCAGCAGGGGACAGCCGGGGTGGGAGACCCAGTACTTC. Amino acids: CATSRGQPGWETQYF.

This clone was observed a single time. The chain recombines TRBV6-2 or TRBV6-3 with TRBJ2-2; 11 bases agree with TRBD2. This CDR3 contains 16 residues. Germline CDR1 MNHEY, CDR2 SVGEGT. The ends lost 5 bases at V and 7 bases at J; junction bases unmatched: 9. The CDR3 region has the DNA TGTGCCAGCAGTCAAACTAGCGGGGGAAAAGGCGGGGAGCTGTTTTTT. Protein sequence: CASSQTSGGKGGELFF.

This clone showed up just once. This chain uses TRBV2 with TRBJ1-2; a possible D gene is TRBD1 (5 bases). V was clipped by 6 bases and J by 3 bases, with 8 bases between them. The V gene's germline CDR1 is SNHLY and CDR2 FYNNEI. The CDR3 has 12 residues. CDR3 in amino acids: CASRVQDYGYTF. CDR3 coding DNA: TGTGCCAGCAGGGTACAGGACTATGGCTACACCTTC.

The chain carries TRBV3-1 (or the pseudogene TRBV3-2) and TRBJ1-4; D is possibly TRBD1 (5 bases). Trimming cost V 4 bases and J 7 bases, with 13 bases left between them. The germline gives CDR1 LGHDT, CDR2 YNNKEL (reference sequence). The CDR3 has 14 residues. The CDR3 region has the DNA TGTGCCAGCAGCCCGCAGGGTTCGATTGAAAAACTGTTTTTT. Translated, it gives CASSPQGSIEKLFF.

The table lists this clone with a few counts. The rearrangement joins TRBV19 to TRBJ2-7; maybe TRBD2 (7 bases). The CDR3 consists of 14 residues. V gave up 4 bases and J gave up 3 bases, with 13 bases separating them. Per the germline V gene, CDR1 is LNHDA and CDR2 is SQIVND (reference sequence). CDR3 sequence reads: CASSKGGLVYEQYF. The CDR3 bases are TGTGCCAGTAGTAAGGGGGGGTTGGTCTACGAGCAGTACTTC.

The V gene is TRBV27, the J gene TRBJ2-5, with TRBD2 identical over 10 bases. Germline V gene lookup returns CDR1 MNHEY and CDR2 SMNVEV (reference sequence). After removal of 3 bases from V and 5 bases from J, the junction contained 6 bases not matched to a gene. CDR3 length: 15 residues. The CDR3 DNA reads TGTGCCAGCAGTTTTACAGCGGGAGGGATGGAGACCCAGTACTTC. It is translated as CASSFTAGGMETQYF.

The chain recombines TRBV11-3 with TRBJ2-7; tentative D call: TRBD1 (5 bases). The CDR3 length is 14 residues. Germline V lookup: CDR1 SGHNT, CDR2 YENEEA. Trimming took off 1 base at V and 2 bases at J, with 9 bases between the two ends. The CDR3 coding sequence is TGTGCCAGCAGCTTAGCGCAGGGAACCTACGAGCAGTACTTC. Its translation: CASSLAQGTYEQYF. Full variable domain (outside the CDR3, taken from reference TRBV11-3 and TRBJ2-7): EAGVVQSPRYKIIEKKQPVAFWCNPISGHNTLYWYLQNLGQGPELLIRYENEEAVDDSQLPKDRFSAERLKGVDSTLKIQPAELGDSAVYLCASSLAQGTYEQYFGPGTRLTVT.

The chain joins TRBV10-3 to TRBJ2-3; perhaps TRBD2 as D (5 bases). V dropped 3 bases and J dropped 0 bases, with 13 bases sitting between them. There are 16 residues in the CDR3. The germline V gene encodes CDR1 ENHRY and CDR2 SYGVKD. The CDR3 coding sequence is TGTGCCATCAGTGAAGACGCCCGGACTAGCACAGATACGCAGTATTTT. Translated, it gives CAISEDARTSTDTQYF.

The rearrangement links TRBV6-1 to TRBJ1-4; D perhaps matches TRBD1 (6 bases). Germline assignment: CDR1 MNHNS and CDR2 SASEGT. V was cut by 2 bases and J by 7 bases, with 8 bases left in between. The length of the CDR3 is 13 residues. The CDR3 reads CASSESRGEKLFF. The CDR3 bases are TGTGCCAGCAGTGAATCCAGGGGTGAAAAACTGTTTTTT.

The gene calls are TRBV4-3 and TRBJ1-5; 10 positions match TRBD1. Trimming at V came to 0 bases and at J to 2 bases, leaving 4 bases not matched to a gene. This CDR3 contains 17 residues. The V gene's germline CDR1 is LGHNA and CDR2 YSLEER. CDR3 sequence reads: CASSQDPTGGGNQPQHF. The CDR3, as DNA: TGCGCCAGCAGCCAAGATCCGACAGGGGGCGGCAATCAGCCCCAGCATTTT.

The chain recombines TRBV5-1 with TRBJ1-2; D might be TRBD1 (5 bases). Germline assignment: CDR1 SGHRS and CDR2 YFSETQ. Trimming took 0 bases from V and 7 from J, leaving 10 bases between them. CDR3 length equals 13 residues. The CDR3 DNA reads TGCGCCAGCAGCTTGGAGGGGCAAGGTGGCTACACCTTC. Translation: CASSLEGQGGYTF.

V is TRBV2 and J is TRBJ1-1; D gene unclear. Germline assignment: CDR1 SNHLY and CDR2 FYNNEI. The CDR3 runs 12 residues. Trimming pared 5 bases from V and 5 bases from J, leaving 9 bases between. The CDR3 protein is CASSLGRTEAFF. CDR3 DNA: TGTGCCAGCAGTTTAGGGAGGACTGAAGCTTTCTTT.

The rearrangement links TRBV4-1 to TRBJ2-1, with unresolved D. CDR1 is MGHRA, CDR2 YSYEKL, per germline. V lost 0 bases and J 3 bases, leaving 15 bases between the germline ends. This CDR3 is 17 amino acids long. CDR3 sequence: CASSQDSGDLNYNEQFF. CDR3 in DNA: TGCGCCAGCAGCCAAGACTCGGGTGACCTGAACTACAATGAGCAGTTCTTC.

The V call is TRBV7-3, the J call TRBJ2-1; 14 bases are shared with TRBD2. The CDR3 has 18 residues. Looked up from germline, CDR1 is SGHTA and CDR2 is FQGTGA. V gave up 4 bases and J gave up 7 bases; unmatched junction bases: 12. The DNA of the CDR3 is TGTGCCAGCAGCTCCAGACTAGCGGGAGGGCCGCTGGATAATGAGCAGTTCTTC. The encoded protein is CASSSRLAGGPLDNEQFF.

The V and J genes are TRBV19 and TRBJ2-1, with 7 bases identical to TRBD1. Germline CDR1 reads LNHDA; CDR2 reads SQIVND (reference sequence). J gave up 6 bases and V 11 bases, and 13 bases lay outside the gene matches. The CDR3 is made up of 14 amino acids. CDR3 DNA: TGTGCCGCCGAGAGACAGGGTTTGAGCAATGAGCAGTTCTTC. Encoded protein: CAAERQGLSNEQFF. Full variable domain (rest looked up from reference TRBV19 and TRBJ2-1): DGGITQSPKYLFRKEGQNVTLSCEQNLNHDAMYWYRQDPGQGLRLIYYSQIVNDFQKGDIAEGYSVSREKKESFPLTVTSAQKNPTAFYLCAAERQGLSNEQFFGPGTRLTVL.

This clone was picked up a small number of times. The chain uses TRBV24-1 and TRBJ2-3; 8 positions agree with TRBD1. Germline assignment: CDR1 KGHDR and CDR2 SFDVKD. With 9 bases clipped from V and 1 base from J, the junction kept 5 bases outside the gene matches. This CDR3 comprises 14 residues. CDR3 loop: CATEDRVGTDTQYF. CDR3 DNA sequence: TGTGCCACCGAGGACAGGGTTGGCACAGATACGCAGTATTTT.

The V call is TRBV3-1 (or the pseudogene TRBV3-2), the J call TRBJ2-7; 10 bases match TRBD2. Trimming cost V 0 bases and J 6 bases; bases outside gene matches: 5. The CDR3 covers 15 residues. Germline V gives CDR1 LGHDT, CDR2 YNNKEL (reference sequence). The CDR3 DNA sequence: TGTGCCAGCAGCCAAGAATGGCTAGCGGGAGCCGAGCAGTACTTC. The encoded protein is CASSQEWLAGAEQYF.

This clone occurred a few times. The chain links TRBV6-5 to TRBJ2-1; the match to TRBD1 covers 9 bases. Germline V gene sequence: CDR1 MNHEY, CDR2 SVGAGI. The CDR3 has 15 residues. Germline trimming cut 5 bases from V and 5 bases from J; bases unmatched to any gene: 7. The CDR3 here is CASSKQGASNNEQFF. CDR3 DNA sequence: TGTGCCAGCAGTAAACAGGGGGCGTCGAACAATGAGCAGTTCTTC.